A selection of T cell receptor beta chains follows, all from one sample in a study of T cell responses to AZD1222 COVID-19 vaccine. The assay was immunoSEQ multiplex PCR, and TCRdb's table has in-frame clones only and misses some. This table holds around 87,000 clones, roughly 93% found once. Sequences were derived from peripheral blood, sampled on day 0 of AZD1222 vaccination. These receptors originate from an adult in good health. The CDR3 runs from the conserved cysteine through the conserved F or W. Fields, in order: CDR3 DNA, CDR3 protein, clone size, V gene, J gene, D gene. D genes are given only for firm matches. Clone size is given for some rows only: seen once, a few or many times, or a class if the clone is expanded.

DNA: TGTGCCAGCAGTGAAGCTGGGGGACAGGGGAACAATGAGCAGTTCTTC; CDR3: CASSEAGGQGNNEQFF; size: NA; V: TRBV2; J: TRBJ2-1; D: TRBD1
DNA: TGTGCCAGCAGCCCGGCGGCGGATACGCAGTATTTT; CDR3: CASSPAADTQYF; size: once; V: TRBV7-9; J: TRBJ2-3; D: NA
DNA: TGTGCCAGCAGTTACCAAAGGGACGCCGGGGAGCTGTTTTTT; CDR3: CASSYQRDAGELFF; size: few; V: TRBV6-5; J: TRBJ2-2; D: NA
DNA: TGTGCCAGCGAACAGGGGGCAGGAGAGACCCAGTACTTC; CDR3: CASEQGAGETQYF; size: NA; V: TRBV10-3; J: TRBJ2-5; D: TRBD1
DNA: TGTGCCAGCAGCACCGGAAATGGAAACACCATATATTTT; CDR3: CASSTGNGNTIYF; size: NA; V: TRBV5-4; J: TRBJ1-3; D: NA
DNA: TGCGCCAGCAGCCAGGCGGGGGCGTGGTCTGGAAACACCATATATTTT; CDR3: CASSQAGAWSGNTIYF; size: NA; V: TRBV4-3; J: TRBJ1-3; D: NA
DNA: TGTGCCAGCTCTCAAAGGGGGGGTCGCCTCACCACCGGGGAGCTGTTTTTT; CDR3: CASSQRGGRLTTGELFF; size: NA; V: TRBV18; J: TRBJ2-2; D: NA
DNA: TGTGCCAGCAGCTGGGGGCGGGAGACCCAGTACTTC; CDR3: CASSWGRETQYF; size: NA; V: TRBV5-4; J: TRBJ2-5; D: NA
DNA: TGTGCCAGCAGCCAAGACCGGGCTTTCGGAGAGCTGTTTTTT; CDR3: CASSQDRAFGELFF; size: NA; V: TRBV3-1/TRBV3-2; J: TRBJ2-2; D: NA
DNA: TGTGCCAGCAGTTCCGGGACAGGCATCACTGAAGCTTTCTTT; CDR3: CASSSGTGITEAFF; size: once; V: TRBV27; J: TRBJ1-1; D: TRBD1
DNA: TGTGCCAGCAGCAAAAGGCAGGGCCTGGCTAATGAAAAACTGTTTTTT; CDR3: CASSKRQGLANEKLFF; size: once; V: TRBV2; J: TRBJ1-4; D: NA
DNA: TGTGCCAGCAGCTCTAACTCAGCTGGGCGAGATACGCAGTATTTT; CDR3: CASSSNSAGRDTQYF; size: NA; V: TRBV5-6; J: TRBJ2-3; D: NA
DNA: TGTGCCAGCAGTTCCTTTTCGGGGTTCGCTAATGAAAAACTGTTTTTT; CDR3: CASSSFSGFANEKLFF; size: NA; V: TRBV28; J: TRBJ1-4; D: NA
DNA: TGTGCCAGCAGCCCCGGACTTCGAGCGGGGGGTTACAATGAGCAGTTCTTC; CDR3: CASSPGLRAGGYNEQFF; size: NA; V: TRBV7-2; J: TRBJ2-1; D: TRBD2
DNA: TGCGCCAGCAGCTTGGCTTCAGGGGACGGGGCCAACGTCCTGACTTTC; CDR3: CASSLASGDGANVLTF; size: NA; V: TRBV5-1; J: TRBJ2-6; D: NA
DNA: TGCGCCAGCAGCCAAGAAGGAGGGCGCTCCTATGGCTACACCTTC; CDR3: CASSQEGGRSYGYTF; size: NA; V: TRBV4-1; J: TRBJ1-2; D: NA
DNA: TGTGCCAGCAGCACTGATATGAACACTGAAGCTTTCTTT; CDR3: CASSTDMNTEAFF; size: NA; V: TRBV11-2; J: TRBJ1-1; D: NA
DNA: TGTGCCAGCAGTGATGAGACACCGGGAGAGACCCAGTACTTC; CDR3: CASSDETPGETQYF; size: NA; V: TRBV25-1; J: TRBJ2-5; D: NA
DNA: TGTGCCAGCAGCTTAATCCAAGGGGGTTACACTGAAGCTTTCTTT; CDR3: CASSLIQGGYTEAFF; size: NA; V: TRBV5-6; J: TRBJ1-1; D: NA
DNA: TGTGCTCACAGGGGCATGAACACTGAAGCTTTCTTT; CDR3: CAHRGMNTEAFF; size: NA; V: TRBV6-5; J: TRBJ1-1; D: TRBD1
DNA: TGTGCCAGTAGTACGACTTTTCGGGGGGAGACCCAGTACTTC; CDR3: CASSTTFRGETQYF; size: NA; V: TRBV19; J: TRBJ2-5; D: NA
DNA: TGTGCCACCAGCAGAGAGACAGGAGGCTCTGGGGCCAACGTCCTGACTTTC; CDR3: CATSRETGGSGANVLTF; size: NA; V: TRBV15; J: TRBJ2-6; D: NA
DNA: TGTGCCAGCAGCTTTAATGTTTATACCTACAATGAGCAGTTCTTC; CDR3: CASSFNVYTYNEQFF; size: NA; V: TRBV7-2; J: TRBJ2-1; D: NA
DNA: TGTGCCAGCAGTGAAGACGGGACAGCCGCCTACGAGCAGTACTTC; CDR3: CASSEDGTAAYEQYF; size: NA; V: TRBV2; J: TRBJ2-7; D: TRBD1
DNA: TGTGCCAGCAGTCCCCCCATCAAGGGCGGGGGACGCGAGCAGTACTTC; CDR3: CASSPPIKGGGREQYF; size: NA; V: TRBV6-2/TRBV6-3; J: TRBJ2-7; D: TRBD2
DNA: TGTGCCATCAATGACCGAAGGGAGAACACTGAAGCTTTCTTT; CDR3: CAINDRRENTEAFF; size: NA; V: TRBV10-3; J: TRBJ1-1; D: NA
DNA: TGTGCCAGCAGCCAGAGTAGGGGCACTGAAGCTTTCTTT; CDR3: CASSQSRGTEAFF; size: once; V: TRBV6-5; J: TRBJ1-1; D: NA
DNA: TGCGCCAGCAGGGAACTTAAGACAGGGAACTATGGCTACACCTTC; CDR3: CASRELKTGNYGYTF; size: NA; V: TRBV5-1; J: TRBJ1-2; D: TRBD1
DNA: TGCGCCAGCAGCTTGGACAGGGGGAGCGGAGAGACCCAGTACTTC; CDR3: CASSLDRGSGETQYF; size: NA; V: TRBV5-1; J: TRBJ2-5; D: TRBD1
DNA: TGTGCCAGCAGCTTAGGGGGTTTAAACAATGAGCAGTTCTTC; CDR3: CASSLGGLNNEQFF; size: NA; V: TRBV7-3; J: TRBJ2-1; D: NA
DNA: TGTGCCAGCAGTTATACAGGGGGCGGTCGAAATGAGCAGTTCTTC; CDR3: CASSYTGGGRNEQFF; size: NA; V: TRBV6-5; J: TRBJ2-1; D: TRBD1
DNA: TGTGCCAGCAGTAACGACGGGCTAGGTGGCTACACCTTC; CDR3: CASSNDGLGGYTF; size: NA; V: TRBV12-3/TRBV12-4; J: TRBJ1-2; D: NA
DNA: TGTGCCAGCAGCACCGGGACACACAGCAATCAGCCCCAGCATTTT; CDR3: CASSTGTHSNQPQHF; size: NA; V: TRBV5-8; J: TRBJ1-5; D: NA
DNA: TGCAGCGTTGATACAGGGAGCACTGAAGCTTTCTTT; CDR3: CSVDTGSTEAFF; size: NA; V: TRBV29-1; J: TRBJ1-1; D: NA
DNA: TGTGCCAGCAGCTTAGGGCCGGCTCAAAGGGGTGAGCAGTTCTTC; CDR3: CASSLGPAQRGEQFF; size: once; V: TRBV11-1; J: TRBJ2-1; D: NA
DNA: TGTGCCAGCACCCCCGACAGGAATAACTATGGCTACACCTTC; CDR3: CASTPDRNNYGYTF; size: NA; V: TRBV6-5; J: TRBJ1-2; D: NA
DNA: TGTGCCAGCAGTGAAAGAGGGGGTCAGCCCCAGCATTTT; CDR3: CASSERGGQPQHF; size: NA; V: TRBV2; J: TRBJ1-5; D: NA
DNA: TGTGCCAGCAGTTCGCCGGGGGGAGGGTACGAGCAGTACTTC; CDR3: CASSSPGGGYEQYF; size: NA; V: TRBV28; J: TRBJ2-7; D: TRBD2
DNA: TGTGCCTGCCTTACCGGACTCACCGGGGAGCTGTTTTTT; CDR3: CACLTGLTGELFF; size: NA; V: TRBV2; J: TRBJ2-2; D: NA
DNA: TGTGCCAGCAGCCATTGGGACAGGGGGAACACTGAAGCTTTCTTT; CDR3: CASSHWDRGNTEAFF; size: NA; V: TRBV3-1/TRBV3-2; J: TRBJ1-1; D: TRBD1
DNA: TGTGCCAGCAGCCAAGTTTCCCGGGGCAATGAGCAGTTCTTC; CDR3: CASSQVSRGNEQFF; size: NA; V: TRBV3-1/TRBV3-2; J: TRBJ2-1; D: NA
DNA: TGTGCCAGCAGCGCGGGACAGGGGGCAGGTGGCTACACCTTC; CDR3: CASSAGQGAGGYTF; size: NA; V: TRBV7-2; J: TRBJ1-2; D: TRBD1
DNA: TGTGCCAGCAGTTACGTGGGACTAGCCACAGATACGCAGTATTTT; CDR3: CASSYVGLATDTQYF; size: NA; V: TRBV6-5; J: TRBJ2-3; D: TRBD2
DNA: TGTGCCATCGGGGGAATGGAGTACGAGCAGTACTTC; CDR3: CAIGGMEYEQYF; size: NA; V: TRBV10-3; J: TRBJ2-7; D: NA
DNA: TGTGCCAGCAGACCGGGGCAGAGTCTGCCCCAGCATTTT; CDR3: CASRPGQSLPQHF; size: NA; V: TRBV6-5; J: TRBJ1-5; D: NA
DNA: TGCGCCAGCAGCCTACAGAAGATGAACACTGAAGCTTTCTTT; CDR3: CASSLQKMNTEAFF; size: NA; V: TRBV4-1; J: TRBJ1-1; D: NA
DNA: TGTGCCAGCAGCCCCATGACCAACTATGGCTACACCTTC; CDR3: CASSPMTNYGYTF; size: NA; V: TRBV11-2; J: TRBJ1-2; D: NA
DNA: TGTGCCAGCTCCCGGGACAGAAATGGCTACACCTTC; CDR3: CASSRDRNGYTF; size: NA; V: TRBV18; J: TRBJ1-2; D: TRBD1
DNA: TGTGCCAGCAGCCGTCGGTCCCTCGTACAGAGCTCCTCCTATGGCTACACCTTC; CDR3: CASSRRSLVQSSSYGYTF; size: NA; V: TRBV11-2; J: TRBJ1-2; D: NA
DNA: TGTGCTAGACAACAGGGGGACTATGGCTACACCTTC; CDR3: CARQQGDYGYTF; size: NA; V: TRBV12-5; J: TRBJ1-2; D: TRBD1
DNA: TGTACCACTTCCCCGGGGGCCGGGGAGACCCAGTACTTC; CDR3: CTTSPGAGETQYF; size: NA; V: TRBV6-6; J: TRBJ2-5; D: NA